The 21 T cell receptor beta chains below were found in one sample sequenced in a study of tumor and adjacent non-tumor tissue in lung cancer. RNA was extracted from bulk tissue without any cell sorting. The normal lung tissue was taken more than 3 cm from the tumor edge. A modified ARM-PCR protocol with three rounds of nested PCR amplified TCRbeta. TCRdb re-derived calls from the multiplex PCR reads in MiXCR, one entry per CDR3 protein. Counted here are some 51,000 distinct CDR3 sequences, around 59% occurring once; the ten biggest clones make up roughly 30%. Sample: distant non-tumor lung tissue. The receptors come from a woman aged 65 to 85 with non-small cell lung cancer.

This clonotype was seen more than once but under ten times. The V gene is TRBV28, the J gene TRBJ2-4; possibly TRBD1 for D (5 bases). Trimming took 2 bases from V and 9 from J, leaving 11 bases between them. The germline gives CDR1 MDHEN, CDR2 SYDVKM. CDR3 length equals 13 residues. CDR3 protein: CASSLQGRGIQYF. CDR3 nucleotide sequence: TGTGCCAGCAGTTTACAGGGAAGGGGCATTCAGTACTTC.

For this clonotype: One end of the junction is discordant with germline, which a read error may explain. The J gene is TRBJ2-1, the V gene TRBV11-1; 8 bases agree with TRBD2. The CDR3 sequence is 16 residues long. Germline V gives CDR1 SGHAT, CDR2 FQDESV (reference sequence). CDR3 residues: CANSLALAGQYDEQFF. The CDR3 DNA is TGTGCCAACAGCTTAGCCCTAGCGGGCCAGTACGATGAGCAGTTCTTC.

Only one count was recorded for this clonotype. The junction differs from germline at one of its ends, possibly a read error. The V gene is TRBV6-1, the J gene TRBJ2-7, with D perhaps assigned TRBD1 or TRBD2 (5 bases each). The CDR3 is made up of 16 amino acids. Per the germline V gene, CDR1 is MNHNS and CDR2 is SASEGT. The CDR3 region has the DNA TGTGCGAGCAGTGGGGGTGCTAACGACAGCTCCTACGAGCAGTACTTC. It is translated as CASSGGANDSSYEQYF.

For this clonotype: This may stem from a read error, because a much larger clone lies one nucleotide away. This sequence joins TRBV12-3 or TRBV12-4 and TRBJ2-3; no reliable D call. This CDR3 has 14 residues. Here the CDR3 reads CASGLLMTADTQYF. CDR3 nucleotides: TGTGCCAGCGGTTTATTAATGACGGCTGATACGCAGTATTTT.

The chain recombines TRBV11-3 with TRBJ1-6, with D possibly being TRBD1 (5 bases). CDR1 and CDR2 from the germline V gene are SGHNT and YENEEA. The CDR3 sequence is 15 residues long. Deletions cut 2 bases from V and 6 bases from J, with 11 bases between. In DNA, the CDR3 is TGTGCCAGCAGCTTACGTGGGGCCGGTAATTCACCCCTCCACTTT. Amino acid sequence: CASSLRGAGNSPLHF.

Of note for this clonotype: At one end the junction does not follow the germline gene, possibly because of a read error. The chain has TRBV4-2 and TRBJ2-2; TRBD2 is a possible D gene (7 bases). CDR3 length: 16 residues. The germline gives CDR1 LGHNA, CDR2 YNFKEQ. CDR3 loop: CASSQPRGAGTGELFF. Here the CDR3 DNA reads TGTGCTAGCAGCCAACCACGGGGGGCGGGAACCGGGGAGCTGTTTTTT.

Points on this clonotype: The CDR3 does not end in the conserved phenylalanine or tryptophan, so this is likely a read error. The chain employs TRBV29-1 and TRBJ1-1; no clear D. The V end lost 5 bases, the J end lost 6 bases, and 34 bases lay between the germline ends. The germline V gene encodes CDR1 SQVTM and CDR2 ANQGSEA. CDR3 length equals 19 residues. For the CDR3, the DNA is TGCAGCGTTTCCAGATTGAGGTATAAGGGTAAAGTACGTAGCGCTGAAGCTTTCCTT. As protein: CSVSRLRYKGKVRSAEAFL.

This clonotype was counted a few times. The chain employs TRBV20-1 and TRBJ2-7; D is unclear. The germline CDR1 and CDR2 sequences are DFQATT and SNEGSKA (reference sequence). The CDR3 sequence is 14 residues long. Trimming cost V 6 bases and J 6 bases, with 21 bases left between them. The CDR3 DNA reads TGCAGTGCCCAGGTCCAGGACGGTTTGGGCGAGCAGTACTTC. Its protein product is CSAQVQDGLGEQYF.

Notes on this clonotype: The junction departs from germline at one end; a sequencing error may be responsible. The chain is built from TRBV29-1 and TRBJ2-5; D is perhaps TRBD2 (6 bases). Germline-derived CDR1 and CDR2 are SQVTM and ANQGSEA. The CDR3 contains 16 residues. CDR3 in DNA: TGCAGCGTTGAAACACTGACTAGTGGGATTCAAGAGACCCAGCACTTC. Translated, it gives CSVETLTSGIQETQHF.

This clonotype was counted ten times or more. This clone may be a read error of a much larger clone one base away. The V gene is TRBV6-1, the J gene TRBJ2-7, with TRBD2 identical over 7 bases. CDR1 is MNHNS and CDR2 is SASEGT in the germline V gene. The CDR3 loop spans 13 amino acids. The CDR3 here is CASSEGGGARDHF. In nucleotides, the CDR3 is TGTGCCAGCAGTGAAGGGGGGGGAGCCCGGGATCACTTC.

The chain combines TRBV29-1 with TRBJ1-1, with D perhaps TRBD1 (5 bases). The CDR3 sequence is 13 residues long. Germline lookup yields CDR1 SQVTM and CDR2 ANQGSEA. The CDR3 DNA reads TGCGGCATTAGTAGGGACCTTAACACTGAAGCTTTCTTT. This encodes CGISRDLNTEAFF.

To note about this clonotype: At one boundary the junction diverges from the germline segment, which might be a read error. The V call is TRBV12-3 or TRBV12-4, the J call TRBJ2-5; a possible D gene is TRBD1 (6 bases). The CDR3 contains 12 residues. The CDR3 loop is CASRLGGDTQYF. The CDR3 coding sequence is TGTGCCAGCAGGCTAGGGGGAGATACCCAGTACTTT.

Details on this clonotype: The junction differs from germline at one of its ends, possibly a read error. The V call is TRBV6-2 or TRBV6-3, the J call TRBJ2-1, with D possibly matching TRBD2 (5 bases). There are 16 residues in the CDR3. CDR1 is MNHEY, CDR2 SVGEGT, per germline. In nucleotides, the CDR3 is TGTGTCAGCTTTTATGAACTGGAGGTTCCCTACAATGAGCAGTTCTTC. Its translation: CVSFYELEVPYNEQFF.

This clonotype has at least ten counts. The chain carries TRBV28 and TRBJ2-7; 9 nucleotides agree with TRBD1. Germline CDR1 and CDR2: MDHEN and SYDVKM. This CDR3 has 14 residues. With V trimmed by 5 bases and J by 5 bases, 7 bases remained unmatched. DNA for the CDR3: TGTGCCAGCAGTCGCTGGGACAGGGTTGACGAGCAGTACTTC. This sequence encodes CASSRWDRVDEQYF.

This clonotype was recorded at least ten times. The rearrangement uses TRBV20-1 and TRBJ2-1; TRBD1 might be the D (6 bases). Trimming shortened V by 4 bases and J by 2 bases, and 21 bases separated the two germline ends. This CDR3 is built from 17 residues. CDR1 is DFQATT, CDR2 SNEGSKA, per germline (reference sequence). The CDR3 sequence is CSATEQSTGWAYNEQFF. DNA for the CDR3: TGCAGTGCTACCGAGCAATCGACAGGTTGGGCCTACAATGAGCAGTTCTTC.

Points on this clonotype: The missing conserved phenylalanine or tryptophan at the end of this CDR3 makes a read error likely. This chain joins TRBV29-1 and TRBJ2-3; 8 positions agree with TRBD1. V lost 4 bases and J lost 2; bases outside the gene matches: 8. Germline V gene sequence: CDR1 SQVTM, CDR2 ANQGSEA. The length of the CDR3 is 15 residues. CDR3 DNA sequence: TGCAGCGTTGCGGCAGGGGGCTTTAACACAGATACGCAGTATATT. Protein: CSVAAGGFNTDTQYI.

As to this clonotype: Relative to the germline gene, one junction end is altered; a read error may explain this. CDR3 nucleotide sequence: TGTGCCAGCAGTGTACTACTCTACGAGCAGAACTTC. This encodes CASSVLLYEQNF. V is TRBV6-1 and J is TRBJ2-7, with unresolved D. CDR1 and CDR2 (germline): MNHNS, SASEGT. CDR3 length: 12 amino acids.

A note on this clonotype: A much larger clone differs from this one at a single base, so this may be a read error. This rearrangement joins TRBV10-3 to TRBJ2-2; D perhaps matches TRBD2 (5 bases). This CDR3 is built from 12 residues. Per germline, CDR1 ENHRY and CDR2 SYGVKD. The CDR3 coding sequence is TGTGCCATCAGTCCGAACACCGGGGTGCTGTTTTTT. This codes for CAISPNTGVLFF.

There are a few counts of this clonotype. This may be a read error: a much more frequent sequence differs by one nucleotide. The rearrangement uses TRBV5-5 and TRBJ1-6; D gene unclear. The germline CDR1 and CDR2 sequences are SGHKS and YYEKEE (reference sequence). The CDR3 is made up of 12 amino acids. CDR3 protein: CTSRTPGSPLHF. The CDR3 DNA reads as TGTACCAGCAGGACGCCAGGATCACCCCTCCACTTT.

This clonotype is termed medium-sized. Here the CDR3 DNA reads TGTGCCTCCCATCCGGGACAAAATAACTATGGCTACACCTTC. Translation gives CASHPGQNNYGYTF. The chain combines TRBV10-3 with TRBJ1-2; TRBD1 might be the D (6 bases). V lost 11 bases to trimming and J lost 1 base, with 17 bases between them. CDR1 ENHRY and CDR2 SYGVKD come from the germline V gene. CDR3 size: 14 residues.

V usage is TRBV11-1 and J usage is TRBJ1-2, with TRBD1 as a possible D gene (6 bases). Deletions cut 4 bases from V and 2 bases from J, with 8 bases between. CDR3 size: 13 residues. Germline CDR1 SGHAT, CDR2 FQDESV (reference sequence). CDR3 nucleotides: TGTGCCAGCAGCTCGGGACAAAACTATGGCTACACCTTC. It codes for CASSSGQNYGYTF.